Listed below are T cell receptor beta chains from one sample, sequenced in a study of T cells in Graves' hyperthyroidism and ophthalmopathy. Using its own MiXCR run on the multiplex PCR reads, TCRdb lists one record per CDR3 protein. The data show 600,000 to 650,000 distinct CDR3 sequences, roughly 17% seen once. Sequencing used blood. All receptors come from a woman in her thirties with Graves' hyperthyroidism. CDR3s leave out the opening cysteine and the closing phenylalanine or tryptophan.

V	CDR3
TRBV7-9	ASTRGGYTEAF
TRBV5-1	ASSLGEISTDTQY
TRBV9	ASSAGGGDTGELF
TRBV20-1	SASSRGEGTEAF
TRBV7-9	ASSFEGLAKNIQY
TRBV6-1	ASSARQAGNQPQH
TRBV11-2	ASSDSMRVYNEQF
TRBV15	ATSIRRGTEAF
TRBV29-1	SVVGTSVGNEQF
TRBV30	AWVRTSGDNEQF